The T cell receptor beta chain under discussion was sequenced for a study of shared clonotypes between healthy human individuals. Every unsorted PBMC PCR replicate was loaded with around 270 ng DNA, 33,000 or so T cell genomes. Under the authors' procedure: ImmunoSEQ gave junction-only sequences without quality scores, so filtering differed. TCRdb keeps only in-frame clones here, not all; method: immunoSEQ multiplex PCR. That table furnishes V, J and clone size, whereas the DNA furnished D and trimming. The sample lists around 510,000 clones; around 81% were seen once. The CDR3 consists of 13 residues. With V trimmed by 5 bases and J by 8 bases, 7 bases remained unmatched. Germline loops: CDR1 MNHNS, CDR2 SASEGT.

Sequenced: PBMCs. The V gene is TRBV6-1, the J gene TRBJ1-1; 8 nucleotides align to TRBD1. This TCR was recovered from a woman in her 40s in good health. Some clones in this sample may be carry-over from other donors' samples. The CDR3 DNA reads TGTGCCAGCAGTAACAGGGGGGATCAAGAAGCTTTCTTT. Translated, it gives CASSNRGDQEAFF.